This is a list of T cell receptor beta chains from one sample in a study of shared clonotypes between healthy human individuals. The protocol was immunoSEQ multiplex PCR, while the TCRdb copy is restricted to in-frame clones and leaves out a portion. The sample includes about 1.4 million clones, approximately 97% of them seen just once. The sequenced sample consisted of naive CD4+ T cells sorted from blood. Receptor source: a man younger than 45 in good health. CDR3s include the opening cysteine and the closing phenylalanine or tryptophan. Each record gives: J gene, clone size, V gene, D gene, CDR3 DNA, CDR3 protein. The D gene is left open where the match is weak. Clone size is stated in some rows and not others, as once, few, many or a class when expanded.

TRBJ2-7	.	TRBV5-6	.	TGTGCCAGCAGCTTGGCTAGATCCGAGCAGTACTTC	CASSLARSEQYF
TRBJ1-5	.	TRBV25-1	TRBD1	TGTGCCAGCAGTGGACAGGGGTTCAGTCAGCCCCAGCATTTT	CASSGQGFSQPQHF
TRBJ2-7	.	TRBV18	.	TGTGCCAGCTCCCTCCGCTCCTACGAGCAGTACTTC	CASSLRSYEQYF
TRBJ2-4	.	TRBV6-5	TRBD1	TGTGCCAGCAGTCACGGGGGACAGGGAGGGGGCATTCAGTACTTC	CASSHGGQGGGIQYF
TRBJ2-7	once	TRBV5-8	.	TGTGCCAGCAGCTTCTACCTACGTCCTTCGGGCTACGAGCAGTACTTC	CASSFYLRPSGYEQYF
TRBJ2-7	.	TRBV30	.	TGTGCCTGGAAGGACGGGACGTACGAGCAGTACTTC	CAWKDGTYEQYF
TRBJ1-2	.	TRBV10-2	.	TGCGCCAGCAGTGAAGTGGGGCTAAGTGGCTACACCTTC	CASSEVGLSGYTF
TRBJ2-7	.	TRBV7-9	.	TGTGCCACCGCCCAGGGTCGGGGAAACTACGAGCAGTACTTC	CATAQGRGNYEQYF
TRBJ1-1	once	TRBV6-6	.	TGTGCCAGCAGGCAGATAGGAGGAGCTTTCTTT	CASRQIGGAFF
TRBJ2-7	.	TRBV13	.	TGTGCCAGCAGCTTATGGGGGACCCCCCGTGCTCTTGAGCAGTACTTC	CASSLWGTPRALEQYF
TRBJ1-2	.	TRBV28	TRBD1	TGTGCCAGCAGAAGTGACAGGGGCTCCCATGGCTACACCTTC	CASRSDRGSHGYTF
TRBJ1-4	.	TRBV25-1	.	TGTGCCAGCAGCAGGGTTGACGGTGAAAAACTGTTTTTT	CASSRVDGEKLFF
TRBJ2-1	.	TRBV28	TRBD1	TGTGCCGGCGGGACAGGGTTCCATGAGCAGTTCTTC	CAGGTGFHEQFF
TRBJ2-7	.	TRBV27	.	TGTGCCAGCAGGCTTTGGGACGGCCGGGAGCAGTACTTC	CASRLWDGREQYF
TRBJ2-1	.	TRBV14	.	TGTGCCAGCAGCCACTGGGGGATCTGGTCAACCGATGAGCAGTTCTTC	CASSHWGIWSTDEQFF
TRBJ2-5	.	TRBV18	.	TGTGCCAGCTCCCAGGGGACGCCACAAGAGACCCAGTACTTC	CASSQGTPQETQYF
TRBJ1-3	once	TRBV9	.	TGTGCCAGCAGCGTGGACAGAGCTGGAGACACCATATATTTT	CASSVDRAGDTIYF
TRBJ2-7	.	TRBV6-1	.	TGTGCCAGCAGTGAGGGGATGACATCCTCCTACGAGCAGTACTTC	CASSEGMTSSYEQYF
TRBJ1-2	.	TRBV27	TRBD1	TGTGCCAGCAGTTCAGTACCTGGGACAGGCGGTTTCTATGGCTACACCTTC	CASSSVPGTGGFYGYTF
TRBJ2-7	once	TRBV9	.	TGTGCCAGCAGCGTATCTCTGACGGCCCCCCGGGACGAGCAGTACTTC	CASSVSLTAPRDEQYF
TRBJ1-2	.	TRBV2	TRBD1	TGTGCCAGCAGTCCGGGGACAGGGAACTATGGCTACACCTTC	CASSPGTGNYGYTF
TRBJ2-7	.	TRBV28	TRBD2	TGTGCCAGCAGTCTCCCGTGGGGGGGGTACGAGCAGTACTTC	CASSLPWGGYEQYF
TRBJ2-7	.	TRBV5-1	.	TGCGCCAGCAGCTTGGCTTGGGGACCCTACGAGCAGTACTTC	CASSLAWGPYEQYF
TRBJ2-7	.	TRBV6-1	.	TGTGCCAGCAGTGGGACAGTCTCCTACGAGCAGTACTTC	CASSGTVSYEQYF
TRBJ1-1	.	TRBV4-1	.	TGCGCCAGCAGCCAAGATTTACGACAGGTTATTGAAGCTTTCTTT	CASSQDLRQVIEAFF
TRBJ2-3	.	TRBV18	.	TGTGCCAGCTCCCCGAGACAGCGTTCTAGCACAGATACGCAGTATTTT	CASSPRQRSSTDTQYF
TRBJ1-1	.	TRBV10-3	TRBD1	TGTGCCATCAGTGGCCCGGGACAGGGGGTGACTGAAGCTTTCTTT	CAISGPGQGVTEAFF
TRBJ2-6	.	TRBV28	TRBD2	TGTGCCAGCAGTTCACTAGCGGGAGGGAACTCTGGGGCCAACGTCCTGACTTTC	CASSSLAGGNSGANVLTF
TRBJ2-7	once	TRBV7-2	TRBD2	TGTGCCAGCAGCTCCCCGACTAGCGGGGCCGACGGGGAGCAGTACTTC	CASSSPTSGADGEQYF
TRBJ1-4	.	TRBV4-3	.	TGCGCCAGCAGCCAAGAGTCCCCCCGGGCGGCTAATGAAAAACTGTTTTTT	CASSQESPRAANEKLFF
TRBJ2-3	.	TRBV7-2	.	TGTGCCAGCAGCCAGACAGGCCGCACAGATACGCAGTATTTT	CASSQTGRTDTQYF
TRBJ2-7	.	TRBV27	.	TGTGCCAGCAGTCCCTCCCGACTACTCTCCTACGAGCAGTACTTC	CASSPSRLLSYEQYF
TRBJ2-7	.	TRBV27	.	TGTGCCAGCAGTCCCCAATATGGCAGGGGCTTCGAGCAGTACTTC	CASSPQYGRGFEQYF
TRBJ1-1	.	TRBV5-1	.	TGCGCCAGTACCCCCGGCGCCCCATTGAACACTGAAGCTTTCTTT	CASTPGAPLNTEAFF
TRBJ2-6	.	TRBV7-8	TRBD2	TGTGCCAGCAGCGCCCGGACTAGCGGGAGCTCTGGGGCCAACGTCCTGACTTTC	CASSARTSGSSGANVLTF
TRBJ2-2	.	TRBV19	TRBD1	TGTGCCAGTAGTCCGGCCGGACAGGTGGCCACCGGGGAGCTGTTTTTT	CASSPAGQVATGELFF
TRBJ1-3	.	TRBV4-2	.	TGTGCCAGCAGCCAACGGGACACCTCCTACTCTGGAAACACCATATATTTT	CASSQRDTSYSGNTIYF
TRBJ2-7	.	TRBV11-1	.	TGTGCCAGCAGCTCATACAGCACGGACAGACCCTACGAGCAGTACTTC	CASSSYSTDRPYEQYF
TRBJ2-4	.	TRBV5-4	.	TGTGCCAGCAGCTTGGCCGGGACCCTCGGGAACATTCAGTACTTC	CASSLAGTLGNIQYF
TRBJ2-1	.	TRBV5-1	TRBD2	TGCGCCAGCAGCTTCAGCGCCGGGACTATTAATGAGCAGTTCTTC	CASSFSAGTINEQFF
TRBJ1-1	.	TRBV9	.	TGTGCCAGCAACCCGACAGTGGGGAACACTGAAGCTTTCTTT	CASNPTVGNTEAFF